This TCR beta chain was recovered during a study of CD8+CD57+ T cells in acquired aplastic anemia. Broader study findings: Significant differences in CD8+ Simpson's diversity were not observed between patients and controls.

Previously, flow cytometry had revealed CD8+CD57+ cell expansion in the patients chosen for sequencing. Severe acquired aplastic anemia was diagnosed in all patients. Many counts were recorded for this clonotype. Its antigen remains unidentified. Deletions cut 6 bases from V and 6 bases from J, with 21 bases between. CDR1 is DFQATT and CDR2 is SNEGSKA in the germline V gene (reference sequence). This CDR3 is 16 amino acids long. The TCR beta profiling, which covered VDJ combination and CDR3 sequence, was carried out using genomic DNA as the template. TCRdb reanalysed the reads using MiXCR and keeps one entry per CDR3 protein. The sample records 150,000 to 200,000 distinct CDR3 sequences, around half being singletons.

The sample taken for sequencing was sorted CD4+, CD8+, or CD8+CD57+ T cells (not recorded which) from PBMCs. V and J are TRBV20-1 and TRBJ1-6, with D possibly matching TRBD1 (6 bases). This TCR derives from a human donor with aplastic anemia. CDR3 coding DNA: TGCAGTGCGGGAGGGGGTGGATCCGCGAGTAATTCACCCCTCCACTTT. Translating gives CSAGGGGSASNSPLHF.